The clone carrying this T cell receptor beta chain was observed a handful of times. Its specificity is unknown. Between the trimmed V and J ends, which lost 1 base and 10 bases, there was a span of 8 bases. Looked up from germline, CDR1 is SGHTA and CDR2 is FQGTGA. This CDR3 is 12 amino acids long. This entry belongs to a study of blood T cells in healthy people across ages. Primers used in a second PCR of about 7 to 12 cycles were a sample-barcoded 5' primer and a J-beta primer mix. TCRdb re-analysed the 5' RACE reads in MiXCR, keeping a single row per CDR3 protein. The data show roughly 730,000 distinct CDR3 sequences, with about 56% seen just once and more than 25% held by the top ten. General study results and limits: The study could not conclusively compare naive and antigen-experienced cells, given its unsorted PBMCs.

Sequenced sample: blood. This chain connects TRBV7-3 to TRBJ2-1; D not resolved. The TCR was taken from a man aged 35 to 55 in good health. The CDR3 reads CASSLNSYEQFF. The CDR3 region has the DNA TGTGCCAGCAGCTTAAATTCGTACGAGCAGTTCTTC.